This T cell receptor beta chain emerged from a study of cytomegalovirus exposure and HLA in healthy donors. Study overall: Ancestry clustering placed roughly four fifths of some 400 genotyped donors in the Caucasian-associated cluster. The study, taken as a whole, reports: CMV antigen specificity of a few CMV-associated chains was confirmed in vitro. Reports described diagnosis of cytomegalovirus status by the classifier as highly specific and sensitive.

On this clone: What it binds is unknown.

Germline V gene data show CDR1 as SNHLY and CDR2 as FYNNEI. With 3 bases removed from V and 11 bases from J, the gap between germline ends came to 16 bases. The CDR3 is made up of 13 amino acids. The primer mix had 60 Vbeta and 13 Jbeta primers. Original handling: Per a later analysis, the number of unique TCR beta chains was about 78 million, of which about 10 million were shared. Here immunoSEQ multiplex PCR was the method, and the copy in TCRdb shows in-frame clones only, minus some. V and J calls and clone size are as listed in that table; D and trimming were resolved from the DNA. The sample has 130,000 to 150,000 clones; about 80% are singletons.

This clonotype was sampled from a female donor in good health and CMV-seronegative. The chain couples TRBV2 to TRBJ2-5; D possibly corresponds to TRBD1 (5 bases). Specimen: PBMCs. For the CDR3, the DNA is TGTGCCAGCAGTGAGTACAGGTTGAAGGAGCAGTACTTC. This encodes CASSEYRLKEQYF.